The rows below give T cell receptor beta chains drawn from one sample of a study of cytomegalovirus exposure and HLA in healthy donors. Sequenced by immunoSEQ multiplex PCR; TCRdb stores in-frame clones only, minus some. The sample lists 150,000 or so clones, roughly 80% occurring once. Sequences were obtained from PBMCs. These receptors were obtained from a man aged 30 to 39 in good health and CMV-seronegative. Each CDR3 is given without its conserved first and last residue. The order of the fields is V gene, CDR3 protein.

v_gene: TRBV15
CDR3aa: ATSDPQGASGNTIY

v_gene: TRBV5-1
CDR3aa: ASSSAKGTLWGQETQY

v_gene: TRBV7-9
CDR3aa: SSSSDGQSGNYGYT

v_gene: TRBV22-1
CDR3aa: PGSARGLRSSNQPQH

v_gene: TRBV29-1
CDR3aa: SVTRDSYEQY

v_gene: TRBV5-1
CDR3aa: ASSLVLGSGGLLTDTQY

v_gene: TRBV19
CDR3aa: ASRAGVNTEAF

v_gene: TRBV11-2
CDR3aa: ASSYRDLNTEAF

v_gene: TRBV5-4
CDR3aa: ASSPGADPIEETQY

v_gene: TRBV29-1
CDR3aa: SVVLPQGMTYEQY

v_gene: TRBV27
CDR3aa: ASSLSPSQPQH